This TCR beta chain comes out of a study of cytomegalovirus exposure and HLA in healthy donors. Whole-study results and caveats: Many donors carried some public TCRs, although rarity characterized most TCR sequences. Reportedly, diagnosis of cytomegalovirus status by the classifier showed high specificity and sensitivity.

On this clone: Its antigen is currently unknown.

Sequencing used immunoSEQ multiplex PCR; TCRdb keeps in-frame clones, though not all of them. This sample has tens of thousands of clones, with approximately 95% found just once. The germline V and J ends were trimmed by 10 bases and 15 bases, with 19 bases remaining between them. Germline V gene lookup returns CDR1 MNHNS and CDR2 SASEGT. The CDR3 is 11 amino acids. V gene TRBV6-1 combines with J gene TRBJ1-5; D uncertain. The TCR was taken from a young woman in good health and CMV-seropositive. The material sequenced was PBMCs. CDR3 sequence reads: CATGTISFVHF. For the CDR3, the DNA is TGTGCCACGGGTACAATCAGTTTTGTGCATTTT.